A single sample is the source of the 7 T cell receptor beta chains below, sequenced in a study of OX40 agonist ivuxolimab in advanced cancers. The data were produced by immunoSEQ multiplex PCR, yet TCRdb's version contains in-frame clones alone and is incomplete. The sample carries 45,000 to 70,000 clones, around 84% recorded once. The sequencing here drew on CD4+ or CD8+ T cells sorted from blood, taken in a trial of the OX40 agonist ivuxolimab. The receptor set was obtained from an adult with an advanced solid tumor such as melanoma, head and neck, liver or kidney cancer.

This rearrangement joins TRBV11-2 to TRBJ2-5; D ambiguous. CDR1 SGHAT and CDR2 FQNNGV come from the germline V gene. The length of the CDR3 is 15 residues. V dropped 1 base and J dropped 5 bases, with 14 bases sitting between them. The CDR3 loop reads CASSLGDRVSETQYF. The DNA of the CDR3 is TGTGCCAGCAGCTTAGGCGATAGGGTATCCGAGACCCAGTACTTC.

The rearrangement joins TRBV7-8 to TRBJ1-1; 10 bases agree with TRBD1. The CDR3 runs to 15 residues. Germline V CDR1 and CDR2: SGHVS, FQNEAQ. The J segment lost 6 bases and the V segment lost 5 bases, leaving 9 bases of the junction unmatched. CDR3 in DNA: TGTGCCAGCAGCGCCCGCGGGACAGGGGCGGCTGAAGCTTTCTTT. Translating it yields CASSARGTGAAEAFF.

DNA of the CDR3: TGTGCCAGCAGCCAAGCACAGGGGCGCGTTTACGAGCAGTACTTC. Amino acids: CASSQAQGRVYEQYF. The chain links TRBV7-3 to TRBJ2-7; 7 nucleotides match TRBD1. The germline CDR1 and CDR2 sequences are SGHTA and FQGTGA. Trimming cost V 5 bases and J 4 bases; bases outside gene matches: 11. CDR3 size: 15 residues. The full variable domain, its missing parts supplied by reference TRBV7-3 and TRBJ2-7, is GAGVSQTPSNKVTEKGKYVELRCDPISGHTALYWYRQSLGQGPEFLIYFQGTGAADDSGLPNDRFFAVRPEGSVSTLKIQRTERGDSAVYLCASSQAQGRVYEQYFGPGTRLTVT.

The rearrangement joins TRBV11-2 to TRBJ1-2; D not resolved. The CDR3 is 14 amino acids. V was pared by 5 bases and J by 4 bases, with 14 bases between. In germline, CDR1 is SGHAT, CDR2 FQNNGV. The CDR3: CASSLTSGSYGYTF. CDR3 nucleotide sequence: TGTGCCAGCAGCCTCACCAGCGGGTCCTATGGCTACACCTTC.

The CDR3 DNA is TGTGCCAGCAGCGTAGTGGAGCTGGCCGGGGAGCTGTTTTTT. Its translation is CASSVVELAGELFF. The chain uses TRBV9 and TRBJ2-2; no clear D. The CDR3 is made up of 14 amino acids. The ends were cut back, 0 bases at V and 6 bases at J, with 9 bases in the middle. Germline CDR1 and CDR2: SGDLS and YYNGEE.

J is TRBJ1-1 and V is TRBV2; D remains ambiguous. The CDR3 length is 15 residues. Looked up from germline, CDR1 is SNHLY and CDR2 is FYNNEI. The ends were cut back, 4 bases at V and 11 bases at J, with 23 bases in the middle. The CDR3 bases are TGTGCCAGCAGTGCTCTCCCGAGTTCGACTTCGGAGGCTTTCTTT. Translated, it gives CASSALPSSTSEAFF. Using reference TRBV2 and TRBJ1-1 for the parts outside the CDR3, the full variable domain is EPEVTQTPSHQVTQMGQEVILRCVPISNHLYFYWYRQILGQKVEFLVSFYNNEISEKSEIFDDQFSVERPDGSNFTLKIRSTKLEDSAMYFCASSALPSSTSEAFFGQGTRLTVV.

This chain links TRBV7-2 with TRBJ2-5, with TRBD1 matching 7 bases. The V and J ends lost 3 bases and 2 bases, in that order; junction bases with no gene match: 3. CDR1 SGHTA and CDR2 FQGNSA come from the germline V gene. The CDR3 sequence is 14 residues long. In DNA, the CDR3 is TGTGCCAGCAGCTTTGCCAGGGGGCAAGAGACCCAGTACTTC. Its translation: CASSFARGQETQYF.